This TCR beta chain appears in the sequencing data of a study of blood T cell repertoires in COVID-19. Study information: PBMCs, B-cell-depleted T cells, or T cells were the source of the cDNA or gDNA that made up the material.

Assay: immunoSEQ multiplex PCR; the TCRdb copy retains only in-frame clones and omits some. The table lists under 250,000 clones, over 75% of them singletons. The CDR3 extends over 14 amino acids. Germline CDR1 reads SGHDT; CDR2 reads YYEEEE. The trim removed 0 bases at V and 5 bases at J, leaving 3 bases unmatched. The sequencing input was PBMCs or T cells enriched from blood (not recorded which). This chain links TRBV5-6 with TRBJ2-5; TRBD1 aligns across 8 bases. This sequence originates from a woman between 35 and 50 years old who had been exposed to COVID-19. This chain's CDR3 is CASSLAGGEETQYF. In DNA form, the CDR3 reads TGTGCCAGCAGCTTGGCAGGGGGCGAGGAGACCCAGTACTTC.